A single count supports the clone carrying this T cell receptor beta chain. Antigen: not known. A sample-barcoded 5' primer and a J-beta primer mix were used in a second PCR of roughly 6 to 11 cycles. TCRdb called the 5' RACE reads again in MiXCR, with one record for every CDR3 protein. The table shows about 720,000 distinct CDR3 sequences, with approximately 22% occurring only once. The CDR3 covers 15 residues. Trimming took 5 bases from V and 1 from J; bases not matched to a gene: 1. Germline V gives CDR1 KGHDR, CDR2 SFDVKD. This entry is derived from a study of blood T cells in healthy people across ages. Overall study results and limits: Without sorted subsets, naive and antigen-experienced compartments could not be conclusively compared. Older age went with lower TCR beta diversity per million T cells, in a roughly linear way.

This TCR was sampled from a man aged 65 to 85 in good health. The sequenced sample was blood. The chain joins TRBV24-1 to TRBJ1-1; TRBD1 matches 12 bases. The CDR3 bases are TGTGCCACCAGTGCGGGACAGGGGGCGAACACTGAAGCTTTCTTT. Protein product: CATSAGQGANTEAFF.